The rows below give T cell receptor beta chains drawn from one sample of a study of blood T cell repertoires in COVID-19. TCRdb keeps only in-frame clones here, not all; method: immunoSEQ multiplex PCR. The sample consists of 150,000 or so clones, over 70% of them appearing once. Sample: peripheral blood. The receptors come from a human donor in a cohort sampled during active COVID-19. The CDR3 runs from the conserved cysteine through the conserved F or W. A D gene is named only where the DNA matches it firmly. Expanded clones get a size class; other rows say once, few or many, or leave the size out.

TRBV11-3	NA	NA	TRBJ2-1	CASSARRGTSYNEQFF	TGTGCCAGCTCCGCCCGGCGGGGCACCTCGTACAATGAGCAGTTCTTC
TRBV27	NA	TRBD1	TRBJ1-5	CASTGQGTNQPQHF	TGTGCCAGCACCGGACAGGGTACTAATCAGCCCCAGCATTTT
TRBV6-6	NA	TRBD1	TRBJ1-1	CASSYTGASNTEAFF	TGTGCCAGCAGTTATACAGGGGCCTCGAACACTGAAGCTTTCTTT
TRBV23-1	few	TRBD1	TRBJ1-4	CASSQSFPRTGDEKLFF	TGCGCCAGCAGTCAATCCTTCCCCCGGACAGGGGATGAAAAACTGTTTTTT
TRBV7-2	NA	NA	TRBJ2-2	CASSLLSGSEGELFF	TGTGCCAGCAGCTTACTATCCGGTTCTGAGGGGGAGCTGTTTTTT
TRBV5-5	NA	TRBD2	TRBJ2-2	CASSPMASGGPNTGELFF	TGTGCCAGCAGCCCCATGGCGAGCGGGGGCCCGAACACCGGGGAGCTGTTTTTT
TRBV4-2	NA	TRBD1	TRBJ2-7	CASSRQGLGGSSSYEQYF	TGTGCCAGCAGCCGACAGGGGCTGGGGGGCTCCTCTTCCTACGAGCAGTACTTC
TRBV18	NA	NA	TRBJ1-1	CASSREINTEAFF	TGTGCCAGCTCACGGGAGATAAACACTGAAGCTTTCTTT
TRBV5-1	NA	NA	TRBJ1-1	CASSPYRNTEAFF	TGCGCCAGCAGCCCCTACAGGAACACTGAAGCTTTCTTT
TRBV5-6	NA	NA	TRBJ1-3	CASSFRRSRQWSGNTIYF	TGTGCCAGCAGCTTTCGCCGTTCCAGGCAATGGTCTGGAAACACCATATATTTT
TRBV27	NA	TRBD1	TRBJ1-2	CASSVDRNYGYTF	TGTGCCAGCAGTGTGGACAGGAACTATGGCTACACCTTC
TRBV15	few	NA	TRBJ1-4	CATSRGVINEKLFF	TGTGCCACCAGCAGAGGAGTAATTAATGAAAAACTGTTTTTT
TRBV30	once	NA	TRBJ2-1	CAWSVGGQQFF	TGTGCCTGGAGTGTAGGGGGACAGCAGTTCTTC
TRBV30	NA	NA	TRBJ1-4	CAWSAGVDEKLFF	TGTGCCTGGAGCGCGGGGGTCGATGAAAAACTGTTTTTT
TRBV7-6	NA	NA	TRBJ2-2	CASSLVRGNTGELFF	TGTGCCAGCAGCTTAGTCCGGGGGAACACCGGGGAGCTGTTTTTT
TRBV7-9	NA	TRBD2	TRBJ2-3	CASSSPTSGGYTDTQYF	TGTGCCAGCAGCTCCCCGACTAGCGGGGGGTATACAGATACGCAGTATTTT
TRBV12-3/TRBV12-4	NA	NA	TRBJ2-2	CASSLVITGELFF	TGTGCCAGCAGTTTAGTAATCACCGGGGAGCTGTTTTTT
TRBV11-3	NA	TRBD2	TRBJ2-1	CASSLAGTSVYNEQFF	TGTGCCAGCAGCTTAGCCGGGACTAGCGTTTACAATGAGCAGTTCTTC
TRBV18	NA	NA	TRBJ2-7	CASSPGGHEQYF	TGTGCCAGCTCACCAGGGGGCCACGAGCAGTACTTC
TRBV15	NA	TRBD1	TRBJ1-4	CATSRVRAGTANEKLFF	TGTGCCACCAGCAGAGTAAGGGCCGGGACAGCTAATGAAAAACTGTTTTTT
TRBV5-1	once	TRBD2	TRBJ2-7	CASSVGGEYEQYF	TGCGCCAGCAGCGTGGGGGGGGAGTACGAGCAGTACTTC
TRBV7-8	NA	TRBD1	TRBJ1-3	CASSPRTGALSGNTIYF	TGTGCCAGCAGCCCGAGGACAGGGGCCCTCTCTGGAAACACCATATATTTT
TRBV11-2	NA	NA	TRBJ1-1	CASSSPDRHEAFF	TGTGCCAGCAGCTCCCCGGACAGACATGAAGCTTTCTTT
TRBV7-6	NA	TRBD1	TRBJ2-7	CASSSLVGTGGGEQYF	TGTGCCAGCAGTTCCCTTGTGGGGACAGGGGGCGGCGAGCAGTACTTC
TRBV11-2	NA	NA	TRBJ1-4	CASSVTATNEKLFF	TGTGCCAGCAGCGTAACGGCAACTAATGAAAAACTGTTTTTT
TRBV7-2	once	NA	TRBJ2-3	CASSNRGASTDTQYF	TGTGCCAGCAGCAACCGGGGGGCCAGCACAGATACGCAGTATTTT
TRBV6-2/TRBV6-3	NA	NA	TRBJ2-6	CASSYGDSGANVLTF	TGTGCCAGCAGTTACGGAGACTCTGGGGCCAACGTCCTGACTTTC
TRBV6-5	NA	TRBD2	TRBJ2-1	CASSKRDVGEQFF	TGTGCCAGCAGTAAGCGGGATGTTGGTGAGCAGTTCTTC
TRBV4-1	NA	NA	TRBJ1-1	CASSQSLTLNTEAFF	TGCGCCAGCAGCCAATCTCTGACTCTGAACACTGAAGCTTTCTTT
TRBV24-1	NA	TRBD2	TRBJ2-3	CATSDRGLAGTDTQYF	TGTGCCACCAGTGACCGGGGACTAGCAGGGACAGATACGCAGTATTTT
TRBV6-6	NA	NA	TRBJ1-4	CASSYTSQTNEKLFF	TGTGCCAGCAGTTACACCAGTCAAACTAATGAAAAACTGTTTTTT
TRBV4-1	NA	TRBD1	TRBJ1-6	CASSQGDRVTPLHF	TGCGCCAGCAGCCAAGGGGACAGGGTGACACCCCTCCACTTT
TRBV19	few	TRBD2	TRBJ2-2	CASSIASGSSGELFF	TGTGCCAGTAGTATCGCTAGCGGGAGCAGCGGGGAGCTGTTTTTT
TRBV29-1	few	NA	TRBJ1-2	CSASGREHGYTF	TGCAGCGCCTCGGGCAGGGAACATGGCTACACCTTC
TRBV19	NA	NA	TRBJ1-3	CASSTGVGNTIYF	TGTGCCAGTAGTACAGGGGTTGGAAACACCATATATTTT
TRBV4-1	NA	NA	TRBJ1-1	CASSQFAGGGSQTEAFF	TGCGCCAGCAGCCAGTTCGCGGGGGGCGGGTCCCAGACTGAAGCTTTCTTT
TRBV10-3	NA	NA	TRBJ2-1	CATRLVHEQFF	TGTGCCACGAGACTAGTACATGAGCAGTTCTTC
TRBV24-1	NA	TRBD2	TRBJ2-3	CATAGTSGSTDTQYF	TGTGCCACAGCCGGGACTAGCGGTAGCACAGATACGCAGTATTTT
TRBV5-6	NA	NA	TRBJ1-1	CASSKRPSGTEAFF	TGTGCCAGCAGTAAGAGACCCTCGGGGACTGAAGCTTTCTTT
TRBV19	NA	NA	TRBJ1-1	CASGGWNTEAFF	TGTGCCAGTGGCGGGTGGAACACTGAAGCTTTCTTT
TRBV2	few	TRBD2	TRBJ2-3	CASSGAGGTDTQYF	TGTGCCAGCAGTGGAGCGGGAGGCACAGATACGCAGTATTTT
TRBV6-2/TRBV6-3	NA	TRBD2	TRBJ2-2	CASSPPAGAGELFF	TGTGCCAGCAGCCCCCCTGCGGGGGCCGGGGAGCTGTTTTTT
TRBV20-1	NA	NA	TRBJ1-4	CSARYQEKLFF	TGCAGTGCTAGATATCAGGAAAAACTGTTTTTT
TRBV11-3	NA	NA	TRBJ1-1	CASSPRTANTEAFF	TGTGCCAGCAGCCCCAGAACAGCTAACACTGAAGCTTTCTTT
TRBV19	NA	TRBD1	TRBJ2-5	CASAGTGVETQYF	TGTGCCAGTGCCGGGACAGGGGTAGAGACCCAGTACTTC
TRBV6-2/TRBV6-3	NA	TRBD1	TRBJ1-2	CASSDPQGNYGYTF	TGTGCCAGCAGCGACCCACAGGGGAACTATGGCTACACCTTC
TRBV20-1	NA	TRBD2	TRBJ2-5	CSACEKGYSGRSIETQYF	TGCAGTGCTTGTGAGAAGGGGTACAGCGGGAGGTCAATAGAGACCCAGTACTTC
TRBV20-1	NA	NA	TRBJ1-2	CSASEASRYTF	TGCAGTGCTAGTGAAGCATCTCGCTACACCTTC
TRBV3-1/TRBV3-2	NA	TRBD1	TRBJ2-3	CASSQKGGGVTQYF	TGTGCCAGCAGCCAAAAAGGGGGCGGTGTTACGCAGTATTTT
TRBV5-1	NA	NA	TRBJ2-1	CASSLVAGKWDEQFF	TGCGCCAGCAGCTTGGTGGCGGGTAAATGGGATGAGCAGTTCTTC
TRBV15	few	TRBD1	TRBJ1-4	CATSRGAGQVNEKLFF	TGTGCCACCAGCAGAGGGGCTGGACAGGTTAATGAAAAACTGTTTTTT
TRBV10-3	NA	NA	TRBJ2-5	CAISRGLGQETQYF	TGTGCCATCAGTCGAGGGCTGGGGCAAGAGACCCAGTACTTC
TRBV12-3/TRBV12-4	NA	TRBD1	TRBJ2-4	CASRRDSQNIQYF	TGTGCCAGCCGTCGGGACAGTCAAAACATTCAGTACTTC
TRBV5-8	NA	NA	TRBJ2-1	CASSLSGRSSYNEQFF	TGTGCCAGCAGCTTGTCAGGGAGGAGCTCCTACAATGAGCAGTTCTTC
TRBV6-6	NA	NA	TRBJ1-1	CASLTQNTEAFF	TGTGCCAGCCTAACCCAGAACACTGAAGCTTTCTTT
TRBV25-1	NA	NA	TRBJ1-3	CASSAPGDQGGNTIYF	TGTGCCAGCAGTGCCCCAGGGGATCAAGGTGGAAACACCATATATTTT
TRBV9	NA	TRBD2	TRBJ2-1	CASSAWGGLQFF	TGTGCCAGCAGCGCGTGGGGGGGACTGCAGTTCTTC